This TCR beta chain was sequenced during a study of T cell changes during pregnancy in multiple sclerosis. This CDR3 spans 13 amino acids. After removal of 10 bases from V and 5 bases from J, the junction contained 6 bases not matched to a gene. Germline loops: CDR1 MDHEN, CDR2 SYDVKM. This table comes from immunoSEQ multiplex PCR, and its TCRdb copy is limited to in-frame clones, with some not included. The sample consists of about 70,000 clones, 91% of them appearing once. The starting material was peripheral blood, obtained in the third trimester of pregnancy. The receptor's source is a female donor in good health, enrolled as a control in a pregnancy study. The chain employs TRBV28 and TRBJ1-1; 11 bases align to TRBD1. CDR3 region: CAIGQGAWTEAFF. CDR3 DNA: TGTGCCATAGGACAGGGGGCTTGGACTGAAGCTTTCTTT.